This entry lists 11 T cell receptor beta chains sequenced from one sample in a study of blood T cell repertoires in COVID-19. Measured with immunoSEQ multiplex PCR; TCRdb has only the in-frame clones, and not every one. This repertoire shows more than 150,000 clones, roughly four fifths found once; its top ten account for 12%. Sequences were obtained from PBMCs or T cells enriched from blood (not recorded which). The receptors come from a man aged 40-49 years who had recovered from COVID-19.

This clone was recorded once. This chain uses TRBV5-1 with TRBJ1-1; TRBD1 is a possible D gene (6 bases). CDR1 is SGHRS and CDR2 is YFSETQ in the germline V gene. This CDR3 has 15 amino acids. Trimming cost V 4 bases and J 1 base, with 14 bases left between them. As DNA, the CDR3 is TGCGCCAGCAGCCCTAGACAGGCTACGAACACTGAAGCTTTCTTT. It specifies CASSPRQATNTEAFF. Full variable domain (remainder filled in from reference TRBV5-1 and TRBJ1-1): KAGVTQTPRYLIKTRGQQVTLSCSPISGHRSVSWYQQTPGQGLQFLFEYFSETQRNKGNFPGRFSGRQFSNSRSEMNVSTLELGDSALYLCASSPRQATNTEAFFGQGTRLTVV.

This chain joins TRBV18 and TRBJ2-7; D unresolved. The V and J ends lost 8 bases and 2 bases respectively, with 16 bases between them. This CDR3 comprises 14 residues. The germline gives CDR1 KGHSH, CDR2 LQKENI. CDR3 protein: CASAETKSTYEQYF. CDR3 bases: TGTGCCAGCGCAGAGACAAAAAGCACCTACGAGCAGTACTTC. Full variable domain (rest looked up from reference TRBV18 and TRBJ2-7): NAGVMQNPRHLVRRRGQEARLRCSPMKGHSHVYWYRQLPEEGLKFMVYLQKENIIDESGMPKERFSAEFPKEGPSILRIQQVVRGDSAAYFCASAETKSTYEQYFGPGTRLTVT.

V and J are TRBV19 and TRBJ1-5; tentatively, D is TRBD1 (5 bases). Germline V CDR1 and CDR2: LNHDA, SQIVND (reference sequence). Trimming cost V 1 base and J 4 bases, with 11 bases left between them. The CDR3 is made up of 15 amino acids. This chain's CDR3 is CASSIGQGLNQPQHF. The DNA of the CDR3 is TGTGCCAGTAGTATAGGTCAGGGCCTGAATCAGCCCCAGCATTTT.

The chain joins TRBV6-5 to TRBJ2-5, with TRBD2 as a possible D gene (5 bases). The V end lost 1 base, the J end lost 7 bases, and 7 bases lay between the germline ends. This CDR3 spans 12 amino acids. Per germline, CDR1 MNHEY and CDR2 SVGAGI. CDR3 bases: TGTGCCAGCAGTTACTATGGAGGGACCCAGTACTTC. The encoded protein is CASSYYGGTQYF.

This chain joins TRBV25-1 and TRBJ2-5; 9 bases match TRBD2. The CDR3 extends over 16 amino acids. Germline CDR1 reads MGHDK; CDR2 reads SYGVNS. The junction had 4 bases not matched to a gene; V was cut back by 1 base and J by 1 base. CDR3 residues: CASSEFISGSQETQYF. DNA of the CDR3: TGTGCCAGCAGTGAATTCATTAGCGGGAGCCAAGAGACCCAGTACTTC.

This chain links TRBV24-1 with TRBJ2-1, with 9 positions matching TRBD1. Germline V CDR1 and CDR2: KGHDR, SFDVKD. There are 15 residues in the CDR3. The trim removed 1 base at V and 7 bases at J, leaving 4 bases unmatched. The CDR3 bases are TGTGCCACCAGTGATTTAAACAGGGGGCGGAATGAGCAGTTCTTC. Amino acids: CATSDLNRGRNEQFF.

The genes are TRBV28 and TRBJ1-2, with D hard to call. V dropped 7 bases and J dropped 3 bases, with 6 bases sitting between them. The CDR3 is 11 residues long. Germline-derived CDR1 and CDR2 are MDHEN and SYDVKM. The CDR3 spells CASTRDYGYTF. CDR3 bases: TGTGCCAGCACCCGGGACTATGGCTACACCTTC.

This clone was detected once. V usage is TRBV15 and J usage is TRBJ2-7; D may be TRBD2 (6 bases). The V gene lost 4 bases and the J gene lost 6 bases, with 13 bases spanning the gap. In germline, CDR1 is LNHNV, CDR2 YYDKDF (reference sequence). The CDR3 is 13 amino acids. The CDR3 loop is CATSKAGLGEQYF. Written as DNA, the CDR3 is TGTGCCACCAGCAAAGCGGGCCTTGGCGAGCAGTACTTC.

The chain employs TRBV28 and TRBJ1-5; tentatively, D is TRBD1 (5 bases). The CDR3 length is 14 residues. V lost 7 bases to trimming and J lost 4 bases, with 14 bases between them. Germline CDR1 and CDR2: MDHEN and SYDVKM. The CDR3 nucleotides are TGTGCCAGCACTCCGGGACTTCGAAATCAGCCCCAGCATTTT. This codes for CASTPGLRNQPQHF.

V usage is TRBV5-8 and J usage is TRBJ2-1; weak D call: TRBD1 (5 bases). The germline CDR1 and CDR2 sequences are SGHTS and YDEGEE. The CDR3 has 15 amino acids. V dropped 2 bases and J dropped 0 bases, with 9 bases sitting between them. The CDR3 protein is CASSFRDSSYNEQFF. Here the CDR3 DNA reads TGTGCCAGCAGCTTCCGTGACAGCTCCTACAATGAGCAGTTCTTC.

The table lists this clone with a few counts. The chain uses TRBV5-1 and TRBJ1-2; tentative D call: TRBD1 (6 bases). V shed 0 bases and J shed 6 bases, with 15 bases lying between them. The length of the CDR3 is 15 residues. CDR1 SGHRS and CDR2 YFSETQ come from the germline V gene. The CDR3 bases are TGCGCCAGCAGCTTGGTTCCCACAGGGCTCGATGGCTACACCTTC. Residues: CASSLVPTGLDGYTF.